The 10 T cell receptor beta chains below were found in one sample sequenced in a study of beta chain features in type 1 diabetes. Reverse transcribing all isolated RNA meant expressed TCRB transcripts were sequenced. The repertoire was sequenced with immunoSEQ multiplex PCR; TCRdb's copy has only in-frame clones and lacks some. The sample lists about 160,000 clones, approximately 8.4% occurring once. What was sequenced was central memory CD4+ T cells from blood. All receptors come from a woman between 18 and 30 years old in good health.

The chain links TRBV9 to TRBJ2-5; D may be TRBD2 (6 bases). TRBJ2-7 matches the DNA end more closely, so the J call is doubtful. The CDR3 has 16 amino acids. Germline V gene sequence: CDR1 SGDLS, CDR2 YYNGEE. This chain's CDR3 is CASSVVPTSSYYEQYF. The CDR3 nucleotides are TGTGCCAGCAGCGTAGTCCCTACTAGCAGCTACTACGAGCAGTACTTC.

This sequence joins TRBV5-1 and TRBJ1-2; D uncertain. Trimming shortened V by 0 bases and J by 0 bases, and 12 bases separated the two germline ends. Per germline, CDR1 SGHRS and CDR2 YFSETQ. The CDR3 length is 16 residues. The DNA for the CDR3 is TGCGCCAGCAGCTTGGATACGGGTCCAGCTAACTATGGCTACACCTTC. Encoded protein: CASSLDTGPANYGYTF. The full variable domain, with the rest looked up from reference TRBV5-1 and TRBJ1-2, is KAGVTQTPRYLIKTRGQQVTLSCSPISGHRSVSWYQQTPGQGLQFLFEYFSETQRNKGNFPGRFSGRQFSNSRSEMNVSTLELGDSALYLCASSLDTGPANYGYTFGSGTRLTVV.

The CDR3 loop is CASSLVRATDTQYF. In DNA, the CDR3 is TGCGCCAGCAGCTTGGTCAGGGCCACAGATACGCAGTATTTT. V usage is TRBV5-1 and J usage is TRBJ2-3; a weak D match, TRBD1 (5 bases). This CDR3 is 14 amino acids long. V shed 0 bases and J shed 2 bases, with 7 bases lying between them. Germline CDR1 reads SGHRS; CDR2 reads YFSETQ.

This clone was detected a few times. This sequence joins TRBV5-1 and TRBJ1-2; 10 bases fit TRBD1. This CDR3 spans 16 amino acids. CDR1 and CDR2 (germline): SGHRS, YFSETQ. J lost 6 bases, V lost 4 bases, and 12 bases had no gene match. The DNA for the CDR3 is TGCGCCAGCAGCCCGTCCCCGGGACAGGGGACCAATGGCTACACCTTC. The encoded protein is CASSPSPGQGTNGYTF.

This clone was seen many times. V is TRBV5-1 and J is TRBJ2-3; 11 positions agree with TRBD2. The germline gives CDR1 SGHRS, CDR2 YFSETQ. CDR3 length equals 17 residues. The V and J ends lost 0 bases and 5 bases, in that order; junction bases with no gene match: 8. CDR3 bases: TGCGCCAGCAGCTTGGGTGTAGCGGGAGGGCGAGGAGATACGCAGTATTTT. Translating gives CASSLGVAGGRGDTQYF.

The gene calls are TRBV11-3 and TRBJ2-3; D gene unclear. V was cut by 1 base and J by 8 bases, with 4 bases left in between. The CDR3 extends over 11 amino acids. Germline-derived CDR1 and CDR2 are SGHNT and YENEEA. The CDR3 DNA reads TGTGCCAGCAGCTTAGGAGGTACGCAGTATTTT. Translating gives CASSLGGTQYF.

This clone has at least ten counts. The gene calls are TRBV29-1 and TRBJ1-2; D perhaps matches TRBD1 (6 bases). The CDR3 length is 13 residues. V was pared by 6 bases and J by 6 bases, with 17 bases between. Per the germline V gene, CDR1 is SQVTM and CDR2 is ANQGSEA. CDR3 nucleotide sequence: TGCAGCGTACAGGGACGGGATGCGGATGGCTACACCTTC. Its translation: CSVQGRDADGYTF.

This clone was counted between two and nine times. The chain joins TRBV7-3 to TRBJ2-2; D ambiguous. The CDR3 totals 11 residues. V shed 6 bases and J shed 5 bases, with 4 bases lying between them. Germline V gene data show CDR1 as SGHTA and CDR2 as FQGTGA. CDR3 coding DNA: TGTGCCAGCAGGTCAACCGGGGAGCTGTTTTTT. Its translation is CASRSTGELFF.

This clone has only a few counts. A read error may account for a junction end that differs from germline. The gene calls are TRBV7-7 and TRBJ1-4; no definite D call. The CDR3 contains 15 residues. The germline CDR1 and CDR2 sequences are SSHAT and FNYEAQ (reference sequence). As DNA, the CDR3 is TGTGCTAGCAGCTTCGGTCTTTCAACTAATGAAAAACTGTTTTTT. Translated, it gives CASSFGLSTNEKLFF.

In its sample, this clone was seen a few times. The chain joins TRBV30 to TRBJ1-1; possibly TRBD1 for D (5 bases). The CDR3 extends over 13 amino acids. Per germline, CDR1 GTSNPN and CDR2 SVGIG (reference sequence). V was cut by 5 bases and J by 1 base, with 11 bases left in between. As DNA, the CDR3 is TGTGCCTGGGCGTTGGGGGGGAACACTGAAGCTTTCTTT. This gives the protein CAWALGGNTEAFF.